This record looks at one T cell receptor (beta chain) sequence and its context. Its antigen is not known. This specimen comes from a study of shared clonotypes between healthy human individuals. This CDR3 has 16 residues. The V segment lost 4 bases and the J segment 1 base; nucleotides outside the gene matches: 9. Germline V gives CDR1 SGHKS, CDR2 YYEKEE (reference sequence). Overall study findings and caveats: Larger estimated richness was generally recorded for naive subsets relative to memory subsets.

The naive CD8 population came from CD45RO-negative cells selected for CCR7, without terminally differentiated effector memory CD45RA+ cells. TCRdb's copy holds only in-frame clones and misses some; the assay was immunoSEQ multiplex PCR. The profile shows some 2.1 million clones, 85% to 95% of them singletons. The source is a man aged 18 to 30 in good health. The sequencing sample was made of naive CD8+ T cells sorted from blood. The chain uses TRBV5-5 and TRBJ2-7, with TRBD2 matching over 9 bases. The CDR3 coding sequence is TGTGCCAGCAGCCCCCCTAGCGGGGTTAATTCCTACGAGCAGTACTTC. Translation gives CASSPPSGVNSYEQYF.